The 21 T cell receptor beta chains given below trace back to one sample, sequenced in a study of cytomegalovirus exposure and HLA in healthy donors. With 60 Vbeta and 13 Jbeta primers, the PCR was carried out. Assay: immunoSEQ multiplex PCR; the TCRdb copy retains only in-frame clones and omits some. The sample holds roughly 77,000 clones, about 9.5% seen once. The sequencing sample was made of PBMCs. These receptors originate from a man aged 55 to 69 in good health and CMV-seropositive.

This clone turned up a few times. This rearrangement joins TRBV6-5 to TRBJ1-1; D gene unclear. CDR1 and CDR2 (germline): MNHEY, SVGAGI. This CDR3 region has 14 residues. V lost 6 bases and J 6 bases, leaving 17 bases between the germline ends. CDR3 loop: CASSPRHDPPEAFF. DNA for the CDR3: TGTGCCAGCAGCCCGCGACACGACCCTCCTGAAGCTTTCTTT.

This clone occurred a few times. The chain uses TRBV7-2 and TRBJ2-3, with no clear D. Germline V gives CDR1 SGHTA, CDR2 FQGNSA. Trimming shortened V by 7 bases and J by 5 bases, and 10 bases separated the two germline ends. This CDR3 has 12 residues. Here the CDR3 DNA reads TGTGCCAGCACCCCACTTGGAGATACGCAGTATTTT. This codes for CASTPLGDTQYF.

This clone was counted only a few times. V usage is TRBV9 and J usage is TRBJ2-7; D is unclear. Germline assignment: CDR1 SGDLS and CDR2 YYNGEE. Trimming took 0 bases from V and 7 from J, leaving 8 bases between them. The CDR3 has 12 residues. CDR3 nucleotide sequence: TGTGCCAGCAGCGTAGGAGGTGGGGAGCAGTACTTC. Protein: CASSVGGGEQYF. The full variable domain, its missing parts supplied by reference TRBV9 and TRBJ2-7, is DSGVTQTPKHLITATGQRVTLRCSPRSGDLSVYWYQQSLDQGLQFLIQYYNGEERAKGNILERFSAQQFPDLHSELNLSSLELGDSALYFCASSVGGGEQYFGPGTRLTVT.

This clone was recorded a few times. This sequence joins TRBV30 and TRBJ1-2, with TRBD1 matching 10 bases. This CDR3 comprises 16 residues. Losses at the gene ends were 4 bases for V and 4 bases for J; bases not matched to a gene: 12. Germline loops: CDR1 GTSNPN, CDR2 SVGIG (reference sequence). Written as DNA, the CDR3 is TGTGCCTGGATGACTTATCGGGGACAGGGGTCCTATGGCTACACCTTC. Its protein product is CAWMTYRGQGSYGYTF.

This clone has more than one count but fewer than ten. This sequence joins TRBV5-1 and TRBJ2-2; D gene uncertain. The germline V gene encodes CDR1 SGHRS and CDR2 YFSETQ. The CDR3 extends over 15 amino acids. Trimming left V 0 bases short and J 6 bases short, with 12 bases between. The CDR3 DNA reads TGCGCCAGCAGCTTGGATTCGTTTTATTCCGGGGAGCTGTTTTTT. This translates into CASSLDSFYSGELFF.

This sequence joins TRBV28 and TRBJ2-2; 13 bases are a match to TRBD2. The germline CDR1 and CDR2 sequences are MDHEN and SYDVKM. This CDR3 is 20 amino acids long. V dropped 6 bases and J dropped 6; count of bases not matched to a gene: 19. The CDR3 sequence: CASRERDRTGLAGTPGELFF. The CDR3 DNA reads TGTGCCAGCAGGGAAAGGGACAGGACGGGACTAGCGGGAACCCCCGGGGAGCTGTTTTTT. The whole variable domain, filled in from reference TRBV28 and TRBJ2-2, reads DVKVTQSSRYLVKRTGEKVFLECVQDMDHENMFWYRQDPGLGLRLIYFSYDVKMKEKGDIPEGYSVSREKKERFSLILESASTNQTSMYLCASRERDRTGLAGTPGELFFGEGSRLTVL.

This clone has just a few counts. The J gene is TRBJ1-4, the V gene TRBV6-5; TRBD1 matches at 8 bases. CDR1 is MNHEY and CDR2 is SVGAGI in the germline V gene. J gave up 4 bases and V 2 bases, and 6 bases lay outside the gene matches. This CDR3 has 16 residues. CDR3 sequence reads: CASSYGTGQGNEKLFF. CDR3 coding DNA: TGTGCCAGCAGTTACGGCACTGGACAGGGTAATGAAAAACTGTTTTTT.

The V gene is TRBV5-1, the J gene TRBJ1-2; 7 nucleotides match TRBD1. The CDR3 spans 12 residues. Trimming removed 4 bases from V and 8 bases from J; junction bases left unmatched: 5. Germline CDR1 SGHRS, CDR2 YFSETQ. This CDR3 is CASSQQDRGYTF. The CDR3 DNA follows: TGCGCCAGCAGCCAGCAGGACAGGGGCTACACCTTC.

V gene TRBV10-3 combines with J gene TRBJ2-7, with 10 nucleotides matching TRBD2. The germline V gene has CDR1 ENHRY and CDR2 SYGVKD. With 4 bases clipped from V and 3 bases from J, the junction kept 3 bases outside the gene matches. This CDR3 comprises 14 residues. In DNA, the CDR3 is TGTGCCATCAGTGTCGCTAGCGGGAGCTACGAGCAGTACTTC. It yields the protein CAISVASGSYEQYF.

This clone was seen only a few times. V gene TRBV10-3 combines with J gene TRBJ2-3; 8 nucleotides line up with TRBD2. This CDR3 spans 15 amino acids. V shed 1 base, J shed 4 bases, and the junction held 4 bases outside the gene matches. Germline lookup yields CDR1 ENHRY and CDR2 SYGVKD. The CDR3 DNA reads TGTGCCATCAGTGAGTTCAGCGGGAGCTCAGATACGCAGTATTTT. Encoded protein: CAISEFSGSSDTQYF.

This clone has only a few counts. In DNA, the CDR3 is TGTGCCACCAGCAGAGACAGGGATTTACAGCCCCAGCATTTT. It specifies CATSRDRDLQPQHF. The chain links TRBV15 to TRBJ1-5; TRBD1 might be the D (5 bases). This CDR3 spans 14 amino acids. Germline V gene sequence: CDR1 LNHNV, CDR2 YYDKDF (reference sequence). The V and J ends lost 0 bases and 7 bases respectively, with 10 bases between them.

This chain connects TRBV30 to TRBJ2-7; the D gene is possibly TRBD2 (7 bases). The CDR3 consists of 15 residues. Germline V CDR1 and CDR2: GTSNPN, SVGIG (reference sequence). Trimming pared 0 bases from V and 13 bases from J, leaving 25 bases between. The CDR3 nucleotides read TGTGCCTGGAGTGTTGCGGGGGCGACAAGCCGTGGCCGATACGTC. Encoded protein: CAWSVAGATSRGRYV.

This clone occurred a few times. This chain links TRBV7-3 with TRBJ2-1; 9 nucleotides agree with TRBD2. The V gene's germline CDR1 is SGHTA and CDR2 FQGTGA. V was pared by 5 bases and J by 10 bases, with 9 bases of the junction left unmatched. The CDR3 runs 14 residues. CDR3 sequence reads: CASSAIAGAGEQFF. The DNA of the CDR3 is TGTGCCAGCAGCGCCATAGCGGGAGCCGGGGAGCAGTTCTTC.

This clone was detected a few times. The chain joins TRBV7-3 to TRBJ2-7; possible D gene TRBD2, 8 bases. The CDR3 has 13 residues. Germline lookup yields CDR1 SGHTA and CDR2 FQGTGA. This CDR3 reads CVRSDAGGQKQYV. DNA for the CDR3: TGTGTCAGAAGCGACGCGGGGGGACAGAAGCAGTACGTC.

This clone has just a few counts. The chain is built from TRBV29-1 and TRBJ1-4; perhaps TRBD1 as D (6 bases). V dropped 3 bases and J dropped 6 bases, with 11 bases sitting between them. The CDR3 loop spans 13 amino acids. Germline CDR1 SQVTM, CDR2 ANQGSEA. The CDR3 DNA follows: TGCAGCGTTGAGACAGGAAGGGATGAAAAACTGTTTTTT. This encodes CSVETGRDEKLFF.

This clone was counted only a few times. The rearrangement uses TRBV6-1 and TRBJ1-2, with a possible D match to TRBD1 (6 bases). The CDR3 consists of 15 residues. V was trimmed by 11 bases and J by 4 bases, leaving 23 bases between them. Germline-derived CDR1 and CDR2 are MNHNS and SASEGT. CDR3 sequence: CAGRSNRTAFYGYTF. The CDR3 DNA reads TGTGCCGGCCGATCCAATAGGACAGCCTTCTATGGCTACACCTTC.

This clone appeared a few times. A read error is likely, as this CDR3 ends without the conserved phenylalanine or tryptophan. The rearrangement joins TRBV27 to TRBJ1-1, with unresolved D. Germline CDR1 MNHEY, CDR2 SMNVEV (reference sequence). The CDR3 loop spans 14 amino acids. The DNA for the CDR3 is TGTGCCAGCCTCCCCTTTTCCATGAAAACTGAAGCTTTCTTG. This sequence encodes CASLPFSMKTEAFL.

This chain uses TRBV14 with TRBJ2-7, with D possibly being TRBD1 (6 bases). The CDR3 extends over 17 amino acids. V was pared by 3 bases and J by 0 bases, with 18 bases between. Germline lookup yields CDR1 SGHDN and CDR2 FVKESK. CDR3 nucleotide sequence: TGTGCCAGCAGCCAGACAAGAGGGGGACGCAGCTCCTACGAGCAGTACTTC. Translation gives CASSQTRGGRSSYEQYF.

In its sample, this clone was seen a few times. J is TRBJ2-3 and V is TRBV7-2; perhaps TRBD2 as D (7 bases). This CDR3 is 18 amino acids long. Between the trimmed V and J ends, which lost 5 bases and 3 bases, there was a span of 24 bases. Germline assignment: CDR1 SGHTA and CDR2 FQGNSA. The CDR3 loop reads CASSRTGWGGKGTDTQYF. Written as DNA, the CDR3 is TGTGCCAGCAGCCGAACCGGCTGGGGGGGCAAAGGGACAGATACGCAGTATTTT.

The sample holds one count of this clone. The rearrangement links TRBV10-3 to TRBJ2-3, with 8 positions matching TRBD2. The germline CDR1 and CDR2 sequences are ENHRY and SYGVKD. V shed 4 bases, J shed 5 bases, and the junction held 11 bases outside the gene matches. The CDR3 has 16 amino acids. The CDR3 DNA follows: TGTGCCATCAGTGTAGCAGCGGGAGTCAGGGGAGATACGCAGTATTTT. It specifies CAISVAAGVRGDTQYF.

The V and J genes are TRBV28 and TRBJ1-5; a weak D match, TRBD1 (6 bases). The CDR3 runs to 14 residues. Germline loops: CDR1 MDHEN, CDR2 SYDVKM. V shed 5 bases and J shed 8 bases, with 16 bases lying between them. CDR3 loop: CASSNRQVTEPQHF. In DNA, the CDR3 is TGTGCCAGCAGTAACCGACAGGTTACTGAGCCCCAGCATTTT.